This T cell receptor (beta chain) comes out of a study of T cell responses to AZD1222 COVID-19 vaccine. The CDR3 is made up of 15 amino acids. Germline CDR1 and CDR2: MNHEY and SVGAGI. V lost 8 bases, J lost 8 bases, and 19 bases lay in between. Study observations and caveats: Spike-wide vaccine-associated CD4 TCRs dominated at 160-218 and 743-854. Clonal diversity may have been underestimated in mostly white British donors. Increased Spike-specific TCR breadth and depth were observed after two AZD1222 doses.

Points on this clone: What it binds is not known.

Assay: immunoSEQ multiplex PCR; the TCRdb copy retains only in-frame clones and omits some. The table lists around 120,000 clones, 85% to 95% of them singletons. The chain links TRBV6-5 to TRBJ1-6, with D perhaps matching TRBD1 (5 bases). The TCR sequence derives from an adult who received the AZD1222 COVID-19 vaccine. The material was peripheral blood, obtained 28 days after the second AZD1222 dose. The CDR3 region is CASFQGAVWDSPLHF. CDR3 sequence (DNA): TGTGCCAGCTTTCAGGGCGCCGTATGGGATTCACCCCTCCACTTT.